The rows below give T cell receptor beta chains drawn from one sample of a study of T cell responses to AZD1222 COVID-19 vaccine. Here immunoSEQ multiplex PCR was the method, and the copy in TCRdb shows in-frame clones only, minus some. The sample gives 75,000 to 100,000 clones, 80% to 90% of which show up once; more than 10% is in the top ten. Sequencing was performed on peripheral blood, taken on day 0 of AZD1222 vaccination. The receptors originated from an adult in good health. CDR3s include the opening cysteine and the closing phenylalanine or tryptophan. D genes are given only for firm matches. Not all rows give a size; the values are once, few, many and, for expanded clones, a class.

clone size	D gene	V gene	CDR3 length	J gene	CDR3 protein	CDR3 DNA
-	TRBD2	TRBV5-4	17	TRBJ2-1	CASSPSLAGGTYNEQFF	TGTGCCAGCAGCCCGAGCTTAGCGGGGGGGACCTACAATGAGCAGTTCTTC
-	TRBD1	TRBV7-6	14	TRBJ2-7	CASSSGTGAYEQYF	TGTGCCAGCAGCTCCGGGACAGGGGCCTACGAGCAGTACTTC
-	-	TRBV28	14	TRBJ1-6	CASSLSGYNSPLHF	TGTGCCAGCAGTTTATCGGGATATAATTCACCCCTCCACTTT
-	-	TRBV15	13	TRBJ1-2	CATSGRQDYGYTF	TGTGCCACCAGCGGACGACAGGATTATGGCTACACCTTC
few	-	TRBV7-9	14	TRBJ2-2	CASSSDTDTGELFF	TGTGCCAGCAGCTCGGACACGGACACCGGGGAGCTGTTTTTT
-	TRBD2	TRBV12-3/TRBV12-4	12	TRBJ2-3	CASSPGAGGTYF	TGTGCCAGCAGTCCCGGGGCGGGGGGAACGTATTTT
-	TRBD1	TRBV4-3	17	TRBJ1-2	CASSHPDGQGALYGYTF	TGCGCCAGCAGCCATCCCGACGGACAGGGGGCCTTGTATGGCTACACCTTC
-	TRBD1	TRBV28	16	TRBJ1-2	CASSLGGQGDASGYTF	TGTGCCAGCAGTTTAGGGGGACAGGGGGACGCGAGTGGCTACACCTTC
-	TRBD1	TRBV7-9	16	TRBJ2-2	CASIGWGTGNTGELFF	TGTGCCAGCATCGGGTGGGGGACAGGGAACACCGGGGAGCTGTTTTTT
few	-	TRBV11-2	15	TRBJ1-2	CASSFNGDPNYGYTF	TGTGCCAGCAGCTTCAACGGGGATCCGAACTATGGCTACACCTTC
-	-	TRBV3-1/TRBV3-2	14	TRBJ1-2	CASSQHQPEVGYTF	TGTGCCAGCAGCCAACACCAACCGGAAGTCGGCTACACCTTC
-	-	TRBV7-2	15	TRBJ2-2	CASSLVGVKTGELFF	TGTGCCAGCAGCTTAGTGGGGGTAAAAACCGGGGAGCTGTTTTTT
-	-	TRBV7-9	14	TRBJ1-2	CASSLAGRNYGYTF	TGTGCCAGCAGCTTAGCAGGGCGGAACTATGGCTACACCTTC
-	-	TRBV7-9	13	TRBJ1-5	CASSLDGNQPQHF	TGTGCCAGCAGCCTCGACGGTAATCAGCCCCAGCATTTT
few	-	TRBV7-2	13	TRBJ2-5	CASANGPQETQYF	TGTGCCAGCGCCAACGGCCCCCAAGAGACCCAGTACTTC
-	-	TRBV6-5	12	TRBJ1-1	CAIVEGNTEAFF	TGTGCCATCGTTGAGGGGAACACTGAAGCTTTCTTT
-	-	TRBV4-3	14	TRBJ1-2	CASSQEVANYGYTF	TGCGCCAGCAGCCAAGAGGTGGCTAACTATGGCTACACCTTC
once	TRBD2	TRBV4-3	15	TRBJ2-5	CASSQVMRGGRAQYF	TGCGCCAGCAGCCAAGTTATGCGGGGGGGCAGGGCCCAGTACTTC
-	-	TRBV5-5	13	TRBJ1-4	CASRDSYNEKLFF	TGTGCCAGCAGGGACAGCTATAATGAAAAACTGTTTTTT
-	-	TRBV9	14	TRBJ2-3	CASSVYVSTDTQYF	TGTGCCAGCAGCGTATACGTCAGCACAGATACGCAGTATTTT
-	TRBD1	TRBV11-3	14	TRBJ2-7	CASSSGQGGYEQYF	TGTGCCAGCAGCTCGGGACAGGGTGGCTACGAGCAGTACTTC
-	-	TRBV6-5	12	TRBJ2-4	CASNPGRDIQYF	TGTGCCAGCAACCCAGGGCGGGACATTCAGTACTTC
-	-	TRBV21-1	18	TRBJ1-3	CASTRNSPYYSSGNTIYF	TGTGCCAGCACCCGAAATAGCCCTTATTACAGCTCTGGAAACACCATATATTTT
-	-	TRBV4-1	14	TRBJ1-2	CASSLDHPGYGYTF	TGCGCCAGCAGCCTGGACCACCCGGGCTATGGCTACACCTTC
-	-	TRBV6-2/TRBV6-3	13	TRBJ1-5	CASSATGYQPQHF	TGTGCCAGCAGTGCAACAGGTTATCAGCCCCAGCATTTT
-	TRBD1	TRBV29-1	16	TRBJ1-1	CSAFRDRGWLNTEAFF	TGCAGCGCATTCCGGGACAGGGGGTGGTTGAACACTGAAGCTTTCTTT
-	-	TRBV18	15	TRBJ2-3	CASSPTTGSTDTQYF	TGTGCCAGCTCACCAACGACAGGTTCTACAGATACGCAGTATTTT
-	-	TRBV7-9	14	TRBJ1-4	CASSLPGHGEKLFF	TGTGCCAGCAGCTTACCGGGGCATGGTGAAAAACTGTTTTTT
-	-	TRBV2	13	TRBJ1-4	CASSDRPNEKLFF	TGTGCCAGCAGTGACCGACCTAATGAAAAACTGTTTTTT
-	-	TRBV27	15	TRBJ2-7	CASRASTLSSYEQYF	TGTGCCAGCCGCGCTTCAACCTTAAGCTCCTACGAGCAGTACTTC
-	-	TRBV2	15	TRBJ1-1	CASSEGVPWGTEAFF	TGTGCCAGCAGTGAAGGGGTCCCATGGGGCACTGAAGCTTTCTTT
-	TRBD1	TRBV4-1	17	TRBJ1-5	CASSLGTGGTNNQPQHF	TGCGCCAGCAGCCTGGGGACAGGGGGCACAAACAATCAGCCCCAGCATTTT
-	-	TRBV18	19	TRBJ1-6	CASSPRTGLGGTYNSPLHF	TGTGCCAGCTCACCCCGTACGGGACTAGGAGGAACCTATAATTCACCCCTCCACTTT
-	TRBD1	TRBV9	14	TRBJ1-1	CASSVTGDGTEAFF	TGTGCCAGCAGCGTAACAGGGGACGGAACTGAAGCTTTCTTT
-	-	TRBV2	13	TRBJ2-5	CASSPDGQETQYF	TGTGCCAGCAGCCCGGACGGTCAAGAGACCCAGTACTTC
-	-	TRBV2	13	TRBJ2-1	CASSEYRGNEQFF	TGTGCCAGCAGTGAATATAGGGGTAATGAGCAGTTCTTC
-	-	TRBV15	11	TRBJ2-7	CATRLGYEQYF	TGTGCCACCCGGTTGGGGTACGAGCAGTACTTC
once	-	TRBV10-3	14	TRBJ2-7	CAIRPDSEGFEQYF	TGTGCCATCAGACCGGACTCAGAAGGTTTCGAGCAGTACTTC
-	-	TRBV11-1	14	TRBJ1-1	CASSSRGLRSEAFF	TGTGCCAGCAGCTCCCGGGGCCTAAGGTCGGAAGCTTTCTTT
-	TRBD1	TRBV29-1	13	TRBJ2-5	CTCAGTGRETQYF	TGCACCTGTGCCGGGACAGGGAGAGAGACCCAGTACTTC
once	TRBD2	TRBV7-2	17	TRBJ2-1	CASSSSGRGAYYNEQFF	TGTGCCAGCAGCTCCTCCGGGCGGGGGGCCTATTACAATGAGCAGTTCTTC
-	-	TRBV11-2	14	TRBJ2-3	CASSPSYGTDTQYF	TGTGCCAGCAGCCCCAGCTATGGCACAGATACGCAGTATTTT
-	-	TRBV7-3	13	TRBJ2-3	CASSLTARDTQYF	TGTGCCAGCAGCCTGACAGCCCGAGATACGCAGTATTTT
few	TRBD2	TRBV5-8	17	TRBJ2-3	CASSLGLAGVGVDTQYF	TGTGCCAGCAGTTTGGGACTAGCGGGGGTAGGAGTCGATACGCAGTATTTT
-	TRBD1	TRBV7-9	15	TRBJ2-5	CASSPTRTGCETQYF	TGTGCCAGCAGCCCAACCAGGACAGGGTGCGAGACCCAGTACTTC
-	TRBD1	TRBV7-6	15	TRBJ2-3	CASSLWTGVGDTQYF	TGTGCCAGCAGCTTATGGACAGGGGTTGGAGATACGCAGTATTTT
-	-	TRBV19	16	TRBJ1-3	CASTATGWSSGNTIYF	TGTGCCAGTACGGCGACAGGTTGGAGCTCTGGAAACACCATATATTTT
-	-	TRBV5-6	14	TRBJ1-5	CASSLGRSNQPQHF	TGTGCCAGCAGCTTAGGCAGGAGCAATCAGCCCCAGCATTTT
-	-	TRBV12-5	15	TRBJ1-3	CASGPGVPSGNTIYF	TGTGCTAGTGGACCAGGGGTTCCCTCTGGAAACACCATATATTTT
-	-	TRBV5-6	13	TRBJ1-2	CASSPNDIGGYTF	TGTGCCAGCAGCCCAAACGATATTGGGGGCTACACCTTC
-	-	TRBV25-1	15	TRBJ2-2	CASSDAGSATGELFF	TGTGCCAGCAGTGACGCTGGCAGCGCCACCGGGGAGCTGTTTTTT
-	TRBD1	TRBV3-1/TRBV3-2	15	TRBJ1-2	CASSLMTGGAGGYTF	TGTGCCAGCAGCCTAATGACAGGGGGCGCGGGTGGCTACACCTTC
-	-	TRBV10-1	13	TRBJ1-2	CASSTQGSDGYTF	TGCGCCAGCAGTACCCAGGGGTCTGACGGCTACACCTTC